The 26 T cell receptor beta chains presented below share a single source sample, sequenced in a study of cytomegalovirus exposure and HLA in healthy donors. It was with 60 Vbeta and 13 Jbeta primers that the PCR ran. The method was immunoSEQ multiplex PCR; TCRdb's version includes in-frame clones alone and lacks a portion of them. This repertoire shows about 180,000 clones, 60% to 80% found once; its top ten account for less than 8%. Sequences were obtained from PBMCs. These receptors came from a man aged 35-49 years in good health and CMV-seropositive.

This chain connects TRBV7-3 to TRBJ1-5, with 8 positions matching TRBD1. V was clipped by 5 bases and J by 6 bases; unmatched bases: 6. Per germline, CDR1 SGHTA and CDR2 FQGTGA. CDR3 length: 14 amino acids. The CDR3 DNA follows: TGTGCCAGCAGCCCAGGACAGGGAGGTCAGCCCCAGCATTTT. Translated, it gives CASSPGQGGQPQHF.

This clone is a singleton in its sample. The chain couples TRBV19 to TRBJ1-1; TRBD1 matches 7 bases. The CDR3 contains 12 residues. The V gene end was trimmed by 9 bases and the J gene end by 4 bases; junction bases not matched to a gene: 5. Germline V gives CDR1 LNHDA, CDR2 SQIVND (reference sequence). The chain's CDR3 is CASTTGVTEAFF. CDR3 nucleotides: TGTGCCAGCACCACAGGGGTCACTGAAGCTTTCTTT. The full variable domain, its missing parts supplied by reference TRBV19 and TRBJ1-1, is DGGITQSPKYLFRKEGQNVTLSCEQNLNHDAMYWYRQDPGQGLRLIYYSQIVNDFQKGDIAEGYSVSREKKESFPLTVTSAQKNPTAFYLCASTTGVTEAFFGQGTRLTVV.

This chain connects TRBV19 to TRBJ2-3; TRBD2 matches 10 bases. V lost 3 bases, J lost 4 bases, and 4 bases stayed unmatched. CDR3 length equals 15 residues. Germline V CDR1 and CDR2: LNHDA, SQIVND (reference sequence). Written as DNA, the CDR3 is TGTGCCAGTAGTATTCTAGCGGGAGCAGCAGATACGCAGTATTTT. Its protein product is CASSILAGAADTQYF.

This clone has more than one count but fewer than ten. The chain has TRBV18 and TRBJ2-1; no firm D call. Germline assignment: CDR1 KGHSH and CDR2 LQKENI. V lost 3 bases and J 0 bases, leaving 6 bases between the germline ends. This CDR3 is built from 14 residues. CDR3 bases: TGTGCCAGCTCACCGCGCTACTCCTACAATGAGCAGTTCTTC. Amino acids: CASSPRYSYNEQFF.

V is TRBV6-5 and J is TRBJ1-2; 7 bases match TRBD1. The germline gives CDR1 MNHEY, CDR2 SVGAGI. The CDR3 runs 13 residues. V shed 0 bases and J 5 bases; nucleotides not matched to a gene: 0. The CDR3 region is CASSYSTGYGYTF. In DNA form, the CDR3 reads TGTGCCAGCAGTTACTCGACAGGGTATGGCTACACCTTC.

V gene TRBV10-3 combines with J gene TRBJ1-1; the match to TRBD1 covers 8 bases. J was trimmed by 1 base and V by 4 bases; bases with no gene match: 5. Per the germline V gene, CDR1 is ENHRY and CDR2 is SYGVKD. The CDR3 runs 15 residues. The CDR3 is CAISASTGANTEAFF. DNA for the CDR3: TGTGCCATCAGTGCTTCGACAGGGGCGAACACTGAAGCTTTCTTT.

This sequence joins TRBV5-4 and TRBJ2-7; D is unresolved. Between the trimmed V and J ends, which lost 4 bases and 3 bases, there was a span of 11 bases. The germline V gene encodes CDR1 SGHNT and CDR2 YYREEE (reference sequence). The CDR3 consists of 13 residues. The CDR3: CASSPRSNYEQYF. The DNA of the CDR3 is TGTGCCAGCAGCCCCCGTAGTAACTACGAGCAGTACTTC. The whole variable domain, filled in from reference TRBV5-4 and TRBJ2-7, reads ETGVTQSPTHLIKTRGQQVTLRCSSQSGHNTVSWYQQALGQGPQFIFQYYREEENGRGNFPPRFSGLQFPNYSSELNVNALELDDSALYLCASSPRSNYEQYFGPGTRLTVT.

This clone was recorded only once. The chain links TRBV6-1 to TRBJ2-5, with a weak D call TRBD1 (6 bases). The DNA matches TRBJ2-7 better at its end, which makes the J call doubtful. CDR1 and CDR2 from the germline V gene are MNHNS and SASEGT. The CDR3 is 13 amino acids. The CDR3 bases are TGTGCCAGCACTAGACTGACAGGCTACGAGCAGTACTTC. It specifies CASTRLTGYEQYF.

The genes are TRBV28 and TRBJ2-7; 8 positions agree with TRBD1. V lost 5 bases to trimming and J lost 4 bases; unmatched junction nucleotides: 7. CDR1 and CDR2 from the germline V gene are MDHEN and SYDVKM. The CDR3 is made up of 14 amino acids. Here the CDR3 reads CASSISQGAYEQYF. CDR3 sequence (DNA): TGTGCCAGCAGTATATCGCAGGGGGCTTACGAGCAGTACTTC.

This clone has just a few counts. For the CDR3, the DNA is TGTGCCAGCAGCTCCCAACAGGGGACTGAAGCTTTCTTT. Protein product: CASSSQQGTEAFF. V gene TRBV9 combines with J gene TRBJ1-1, with 7 positions matching TRBD1. Germline V gene data show CDR1 as SGDLS and CDR2 as YYNGEE. This CDR3 has 13 residues. Unmatched junction bases numbered 5, after V lost 4 bases and J lost 5 bases.

The chain combines TRBV5-4 with TRBJ2-5; possibly TRBD2 for D (5 bases). The CDR3 is 15 amino acids. V dropped 4 bases and J dropped 0 bases, with 13 bases sitting between them. Germline V gene sequence: CDR1 SGHNT, CDR2 YYREEE (reference sequence). The CDR3 here is CASSKAGGNQETQYF. The CDR3 DNA sequence: TGTGCCAGCAGCAAGGCGGGCGGAAACCAAGAGACCCAGTACTTC.

The V and J genes are TRBV6-1 and TRBJ2-5, with D maybe TRBD2 (7 bases). V lost 1 base to trimming and J lost 5 bases, with 8 bases between them. The CDR3 runs 13 residues. In germline, CDR1 is MNHNS, CDR2 SASEGT. CDR3 residues: CASSEGGGETQYF. The CDR3 coding sequence is TGTGCCAGCAGTGAAGGGGGGGGCGAGACCCAGTACTTC.

The chain carries TRBV12-5 and TRBJ1-2; TRBD1 might be the D (6 bases). This CDR3 is 15 amino acids long. V dropped 3 bases and J dropped 8 bases, with 19 bases sitting between them. In germline, CDR1 is LGHNT, CDR2 FRNRAP. Here the CDR3 DNA reads TGTGCTAGTGGTTTCGGGACCTCAGGGGAAGGAGGCTACACCTTC. This gives the protein CASGFGTSGEGGYTF. Drawing the rest from reference TRBV12-5 and TRBJ1-2, the complete variable domain is DARVTQTPRHKVTEMGQEVTMRCQPILGHNTVFWYRQTMMQGLELLAYFRNRAPLDDSGMPKDRFSAEMPDATLATLKIQPSEPRDSAVYFCASGFGTSGEGGYTFGSGTRLTVV.

The chain uses TRBV28 and TRBJ2-7; possibly TRBD1 for D (6 bases). Trimming cost V 4 bases and J 3 bases, with 16 bases left between them. This CDR3 is 15 amino acids long. Germline values: CDR1 MDHEN, CDR2 SYDVKM. CDR3 in DNA: TGTGCCAGCAGTTCTCAGGGGCGGGCGGTCTACGAGCAGTACTTC. It codes for CASSSQGRAVYEQYF.

This chain uses TRBV19 with TRBJ1-1, with D perhaps matching TRBD1 (6 bases). Germline values: CDR1 LNHDA, CDR2 SQIVND (reference sequence). The CDR3 runs 12 residues. Trimming cost V 5 bases and J 8 bases, with 12 bases left between them. The DNA of the CDR3 is TGTGCCAGTAGTCTCAGGGGTTCAGAAGCTTTCTTT. The encoded protein is CASSLRGSEAFF.

This clone was seen once. The CDR3 is CASRSLAGGPYNEQFF. The CDR3 nucleotides read TGTGCCAGCAGATCTCTAGCGGGAGGACCCTACAATGAGCAGTTCTTC. The chain employs TRBV28 and TRBJ2-1; 11 bases agree with TRBD2. From germline, CDR1 is MDHEN and CDR2 SYDVKM. The CDR3 spans 16 residues. V was pared by 6 bases and J by 2 bases, with 6 bases of the junction left unmatched.

This chain connects TRBV5-1 to TRBJ2-3; 14 bases agree with TRBD2. The junction had 4 bases not matched to a gene; V was cut back by 4 bases and J by 6 bases. The CDR3 has 15 residues. In germline, CDR1 is SGHRS, CDR2 YFSETQ. DNA for the CDR3: TGCGCCAGCAGCCTGGGACTAGCGGGAGTCGATACGCAGTATTTT. Amino acid sequence: CASSLGLAGVDTQYF.

The genes are TRBV7-2 and TRBJ2-5, with D tentatively TRBD1 (5 bases). With the DNA end fitting TRBJ2-7 better, the J assignment may be wrong. The germline CDR1 and CDR2 sequences are SGHTA and FQGNSA. The length of the CDR3 is 17 residues. CDR3 sequence (DNA): TGTGCCAGCAGCCCCGGTCAGGGTCGTCCGAACTCCTACGAGCAGTACTTC. Protein: CASSPGQGRPNSYEQYF.

The chain joins TRBV28 to TRBJ2-7; TRBD2 aligns across 7 bases. CDR3 size: 15 residues. V shed 5 bases and J 1 base; nucleotides not matched to a gene: 8. Germline V CDR1 and CDR2: MDHEN, SYDVKM. As DNA, the CDR3 is TGTGCCAGCAGTGTACCGGGACTAAAATCCTACGAGCAGTACTTC. This translates into CASSVPGLKSYEQYF.

The chain carries TRBV6-5 and TRBJ1-2, with D unclear. Per germline, CDR1 MNHEY and CDR2 SVGAGI. The CDR3 totals 14 residues. V was clipped by 6 bases and J by 1 base, with 12 bases between them. DNA of the CDR3: TGTGCCAGCAGCCCCACAGTAGATAACTATGGCTACACCTTC. Translated: CASSPTVDNYGYTF.

The chain links TRBV10-1 to TRBJ1-3; 12 bases are shared with TRBD1. CDR3 length: 17 amino acids. Germline assignment: CDR1 WNHNN and CDR2 SYGVQD (reference sequence). Trimming took 6 bases from V and 0 from J; bases not matched to a gene: 6. The CDR3 loop reads CASSRDRGRSSGNTIYF. CDR3 bases: TGCGCCAGCAGCCGGGACAGGGGGCGATCCTCTGGAAACACCATATATTTT.

The chain couples TRBV19 to TRBJ1-2, with D unclear. Germline V gene data show CDR1 as LNHDA and CDR2 as SQIVND (reference sequence). Trimming took off 2 bases at V and 7 bases at J, with 11 bases between the two ends. This CDR3 region has 13 residues. CDR3 region: CASSIPGGVGYTF. Here the CDR3 DNA reads TGTGCCAGTAGTATACCCGGCGGGGTTGGCTACACCTTC.

As to this clone: One junction end disagrees with the germline gene, perhaps due to a read error. The chain carries TRBV7-9 and TRBJ2-4; a possible D gene is TRBD1 (5 bases). Germline-derived CDR1 and CDR2 are SEHNR and FQNEAQ (reference sequence). This CDR3 region has 14 residues. The CDR3 nucleotides are TGTGCCAGCAGCTTAGACAGGAATGGAAACAGTCAGTACTTC. This translates into CASSLDRNGNSQYF.

This chain links TRBV11-3 with TRBJ1-1; 8 positions match TRBD1. V lost 6 bases and J lost 11; bases outside the gene matches: 8. This CDR3 has 12 residues. The V gene's germline CDR1 is SGHNT and CDR2 YENEEA. This CDR3 reads CASRRTGYGAFF. DNA for the CDR3: TGTGCCAGCAGACGGACAGGGTATGGTGCTTTCTTT.

V and J are TRBV9 and TRBJ1-2; the match to TRBD1 covers 12 bases. J was trimmed by 3 bases and V by 3 bases; bases with no gene match: 3. This CDR3 comprises 15 residues. Germline CDR1 is SGDLS and CDR2 is YYNGEE. The CDR3 coding sequence is TGTGCCAGCAGCGAAGGGACAGGGGGCTACTATGGCTACACCTTC. Protein sequence: CASSEGTGGYYGYTF.

V is TRBV29-1 and J is TRBJ2-3; 8 nucleotides align to TRBD1. V was clipped by 6 bases and J by 2 bases; unmatched bases: 10. The CDR3 has 15 residues. Per the germline V gene, CDR1 is SQVTM and CDR2 is ANQGSEA. For the CDR3, the DNA is TGCAGCGTCGCGATAGGGGACAGGCTCACAGATACGCAGTATTTT. Translating it yields CSVAIGDRLTDTQYF.